The TCR beta chain under discussion was sequenced for a study of technical replicates of blood from a few donors. The table came from immunoSEQ multiplex PCR; TCRdb's copy has only in-frame clones and leaves some out. The table records 70,000 to 95,000 clones, about 94% of them present only once. CDR3 length: 15 amino acids. Trimming took 5 bases from V and 5 from J, leaving 17 bases between them. Germline CDR1 reads MGHRA; CDR2 reads YSYEKL. The sequence was collected from a human donor in good health. The sequencing input was T cells isolated from PBMCs. This chain links TRBV4-1 with TRBJ2-3; tentative D call: TRBD2 (6 bases). The CDR3 DNA reads TGCGCCAGCAGCTTAGACGGGGGAGGCATAGATACGCAGTATTTT. The encoded protein is CASSLDGGGIDTQYF.